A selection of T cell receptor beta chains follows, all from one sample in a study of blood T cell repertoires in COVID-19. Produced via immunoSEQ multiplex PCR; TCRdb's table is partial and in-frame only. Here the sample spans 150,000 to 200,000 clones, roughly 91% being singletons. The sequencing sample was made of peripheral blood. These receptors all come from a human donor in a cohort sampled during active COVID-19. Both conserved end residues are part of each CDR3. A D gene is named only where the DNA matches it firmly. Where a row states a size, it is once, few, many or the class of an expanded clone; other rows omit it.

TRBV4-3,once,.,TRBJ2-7,CASSQDSTGAYYEQYF,TGCGCCAGCAGCCAAGATTCCACGGGAGCGTACTACGAGCAGTACTTC
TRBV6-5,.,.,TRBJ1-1,CASSYSGIKSGAFF,TGTGCCAGCAGTTACTCGGGCATAAAATCCGGAGCTTTCTTT
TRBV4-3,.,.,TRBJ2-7,CASSQESAGAYEQYF,TGCGCCAGCAGCCAAGAGTCGGCAGGGGCCTACGAGCAGTACTTC
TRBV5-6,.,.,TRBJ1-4,CASSLPGPGEKLFF,TGTGCCAGCAGCTTGCCAGGGCCAGGTGAAAAACTGTTTTTT
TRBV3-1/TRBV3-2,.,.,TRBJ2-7,CASSQVSWSRNEQYF,TGTGCCAGCAGCCAAGTATCATGGAGCCGGAACGAGCAGTACTTC
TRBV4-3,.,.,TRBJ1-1,CASSQRESGFGGEAFF,TGCGCCAGCAGCCAACGCGAGAGCGGGTTTGGTGGTGAAGCTTTCTTT
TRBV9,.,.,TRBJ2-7,CASSVGPEGYEQYF,TGTGCCAGCAGCGTAGGTCCAGAGGGCTACGAGCAGTACTTC
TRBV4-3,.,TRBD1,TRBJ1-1,CASSASTGGTEAFF,TGCGCCAGCAGCGCCTCTACAGGGGGCACTGAAGCTTTCTTT
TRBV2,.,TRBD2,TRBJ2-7,CASRASGGVSYEQYF,TGTGCCAGCAGGGCTAGCGGGGGGGTCTCCTACGAGCAGTACTTC
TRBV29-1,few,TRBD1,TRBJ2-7,CSVRGQGYEQYF,TGCAGCGTTAGGGGACAGGGGTACGAGCAGTACTTC
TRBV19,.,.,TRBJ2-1,CASSILATRSYNEQFF,TGTGCCAGTAGTATACTGGCAACCCGCTCCTACAATGAGCAGTTCTTC
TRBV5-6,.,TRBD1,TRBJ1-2,CASSPIQGQDLSNGYTF,TGTGCCAGCAGCCCCATTCAGGGACAGGATTTAAGTAATGGCTACACCTTC
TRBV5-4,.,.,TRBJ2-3,CASSSRDTLTDTQYF,TGTGCCAGCAGCTCCCGGGACACACTAACAGATACGCAGTATTTT
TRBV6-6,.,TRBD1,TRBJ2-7,CASTGQGYEQYF,TGTGCCAGCACCGGACAGGGATACGAGCAGTACTTC
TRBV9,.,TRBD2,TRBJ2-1,CASSVEWGLAGGPSSYNEQFF,TGTGCCAGCAGCGTAGAGTGGGGACTAGCGGGGGGGCCGAGCTCCTACAATGAGCAGTTCTTC
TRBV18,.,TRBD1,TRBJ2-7,CASSPLQGAREQYF,TGTGCCAGCTCACCACTGCAGGGGGCGCGGGAGCAGTACTTC
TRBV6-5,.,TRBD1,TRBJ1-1,CASRQGEMNTEAFF,TGTGCCAGCCGACAGGGGGAGATGAACACTGAAGCTTTCTTT
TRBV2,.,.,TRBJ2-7,CASSAGIEQYF,TGTGCCAGCAGTGCAGGAATCGAGCAGTACTTC
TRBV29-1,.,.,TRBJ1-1,CSAKRTQQNTEAFF,TGCAGCGCCAAACGGACACAGCAAAACACTGAAGCTTTCTTT
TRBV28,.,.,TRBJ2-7,CASSPTGTGHYEQYF,TGTGCCAGCAGTCCCACCGGGACGGGACACTACGAGCAGTACTTC
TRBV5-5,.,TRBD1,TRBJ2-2,CASRPPGTGVSGELFF,TGTGCCAGCAGACCCCCCGGGACAGGGGTTTCCGGGGAGCTGTTTTTT
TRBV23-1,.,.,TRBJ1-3,CASSQSRGGKLIISGNTIYF,TGCGCCAGCAGTCAATCAAGGGGGGGGAAGTTGATAATCTCTGGAAACACCATATATTTT
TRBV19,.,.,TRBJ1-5,CASSIRTHQPQHF,TGTGCCAGTAGTATTAGGACTCATCAGCCCCAGCATTTT
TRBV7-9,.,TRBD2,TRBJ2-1,CASSFHTGTSGRSEQFF,TGTGCCAGCAGCTTCCACACCGGGACTAGCGGGAGGAGTGAGCAGTTCTTC
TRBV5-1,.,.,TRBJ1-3,CASSLAGSGTGNTIYF,TGCGCCAGCAGCTTGGCGGGGAGTGGTACTGGAAACACCATATATTTT
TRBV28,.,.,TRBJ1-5,CASSRGLRGQPQHF,TGTGCCAGCAGTAGGGGATTACGTGGACAGCCCCAGCATTTT
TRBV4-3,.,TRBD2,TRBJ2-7,CASSQGMLAGAYEQYF,TGCGCCAGCAGCCAAGGTATGCTAGCGGGCGCATACGAGCAGTACTTC
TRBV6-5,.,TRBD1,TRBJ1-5,CASRTGTGNNQPQHF,TGTGCCAGCAGAACCGGGACAGGGAATAATCAGCCCCAGCATTTT
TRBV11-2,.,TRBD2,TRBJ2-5,CASSLGGGPETQYF,TGTGCCAGCAGCTTAGGCGGGGGACCAGAGACCCAGTACTTC
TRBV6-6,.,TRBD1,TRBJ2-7,CASSPHSDRGLAKQYF,TGTGCCAGCAGTCCACACTCCGACAGGGGGCTGGCCAAGCAGTACTTC
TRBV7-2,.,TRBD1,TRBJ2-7,CASSSDLDRAAHEQYF,TGTGCCAGCAGCTCGGATCTAGACAGGGCCGCCCACGAGCAGTACTTC
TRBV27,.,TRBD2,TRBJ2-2,CASSFGLAGFGELFF,TGTGCCAGCAGTTTTGGACTAGCGGGGTTCGGGGAGCTGTTTTTT